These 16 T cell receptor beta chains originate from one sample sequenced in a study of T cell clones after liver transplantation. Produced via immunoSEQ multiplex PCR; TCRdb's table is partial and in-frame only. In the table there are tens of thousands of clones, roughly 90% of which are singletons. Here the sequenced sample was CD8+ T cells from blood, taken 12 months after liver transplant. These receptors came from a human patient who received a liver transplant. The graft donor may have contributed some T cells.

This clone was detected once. CDR3 sequence reads: CASSPGGAREQYF. As DNA, the CDR3 is TGTGCCAGCAGCCCTGGGGGAGCCAGGGAGCAGTACTTC. The rearrangement joins TRBV27 to TRBJ2-7; D could derive from TRBD1 or TRBD2 (5 bases each). V gave up 6 bases and J gave up 7 bases, with 16 bases separating them. The CDR3 consists of 13 residues. Germline lookup yields CDR1 MNHEY and CDR2 SMNVEV (reference sequence).

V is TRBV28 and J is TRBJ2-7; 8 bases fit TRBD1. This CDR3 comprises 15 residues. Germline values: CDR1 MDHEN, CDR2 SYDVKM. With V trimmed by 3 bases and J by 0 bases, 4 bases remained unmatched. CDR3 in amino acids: CASSFGQGYSYEQYF. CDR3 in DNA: TGTGCCAGCAGTTTTGGACAGGGTTACTCCTACGAGCAGTACTTC.

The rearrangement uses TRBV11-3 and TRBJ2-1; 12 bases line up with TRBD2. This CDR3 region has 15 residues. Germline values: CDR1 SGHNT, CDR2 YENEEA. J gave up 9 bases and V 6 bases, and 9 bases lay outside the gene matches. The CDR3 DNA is TGTGCCAGCAGTCCAAGACTAGCGGGAGTAGGTGAGCAGTTCTTC. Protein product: CASSPRLAGVGEQFF.

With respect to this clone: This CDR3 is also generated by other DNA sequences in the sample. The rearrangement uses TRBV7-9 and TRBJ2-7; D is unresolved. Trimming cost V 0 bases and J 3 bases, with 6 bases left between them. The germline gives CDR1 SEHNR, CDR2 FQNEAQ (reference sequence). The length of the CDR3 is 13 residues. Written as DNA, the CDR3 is TGTGCCAGCAGCTTAGCAAACAGCTACGAGCAGTACTTC. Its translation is CASSLANSYEQYF.

CDR3 in amino acids: CASSYLLGVNYGYTF. The CDR3 DNA reads as TGTGCCAGCAGTTACCTCCTTGGCGTAAACTATGGCTACACCTTC. The V gene is TRBV6-6, the J gene TRBJ1-2, with D unclear. Germline V gene sequence: CDR1 MNHNY, CDR2 SVGAGI (reference sequence). V was trimmed by 2 bases and J by 2 bases, leaving 12 bases between them. The CDR3 runs to 15 residues.

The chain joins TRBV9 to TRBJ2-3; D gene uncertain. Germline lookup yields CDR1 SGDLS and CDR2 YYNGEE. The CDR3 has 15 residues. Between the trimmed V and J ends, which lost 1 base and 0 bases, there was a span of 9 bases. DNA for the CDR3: TGTGCCAGCAGCGTAACGTGGTCAAGCACAGATACGCAGTATTTT. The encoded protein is CASSVTWSSTDTQYF. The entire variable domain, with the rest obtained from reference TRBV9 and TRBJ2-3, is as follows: DSGVTQTPKHLITATGQRVTLRCSPRSGDLSVYWYQQSLDQGLQFLIQYYNGEERAKGNILERFSAQQFPDLHSELNLSSLELGDSALYFCASSVTWSSTDTQYFGPGTRLTVL.

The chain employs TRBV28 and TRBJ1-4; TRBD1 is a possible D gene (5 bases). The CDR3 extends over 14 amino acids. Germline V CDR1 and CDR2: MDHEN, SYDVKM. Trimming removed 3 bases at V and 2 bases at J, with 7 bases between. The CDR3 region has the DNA TGTGCCAGCAGTTTGGACACCACTAATGAAAAACTGTTTTTT. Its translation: CASSLDTTNEKLFF.

Here the CDR3 DNA reads TGCGCCAGCAGCCAAGATTGGGGCTCCACGAATACGCAGTATTTT. Amino acids: CASSQDWGSTNTQYF. V and J are TRBV4-3 and TRBJ2-3, with D tentatively TRBD1 (5 bases). Germline CDR1 LGHNA, CDR2 YSLEER. The V end lost 0 bases, the J end lost 7 bases, and 14 bases lay between the germline ends. This CDR3 is built from 15 residues.

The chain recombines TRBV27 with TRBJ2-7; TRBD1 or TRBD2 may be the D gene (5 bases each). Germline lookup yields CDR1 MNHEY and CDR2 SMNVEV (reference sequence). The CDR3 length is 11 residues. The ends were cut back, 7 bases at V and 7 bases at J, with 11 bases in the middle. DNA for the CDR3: TGTGCCAGCATGTGGGGGTTTGAGCAGTACTTC. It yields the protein CASMWGFEQYF.

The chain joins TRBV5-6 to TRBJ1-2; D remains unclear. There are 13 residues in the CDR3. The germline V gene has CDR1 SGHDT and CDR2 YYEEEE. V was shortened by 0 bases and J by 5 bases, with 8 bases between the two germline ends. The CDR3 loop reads CASSLDGVYGYTF. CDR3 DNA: TGTGCCAGCAGCTTGGACGGGGTTTATGGCTACACCTTC.

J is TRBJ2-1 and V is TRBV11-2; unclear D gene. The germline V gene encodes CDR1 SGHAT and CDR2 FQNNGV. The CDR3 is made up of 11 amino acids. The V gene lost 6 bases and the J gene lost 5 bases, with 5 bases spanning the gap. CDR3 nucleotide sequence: TGTGCCAGCAGACTAAACAATGAGCAGTTCTTC. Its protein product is CASRLNNEQFF.

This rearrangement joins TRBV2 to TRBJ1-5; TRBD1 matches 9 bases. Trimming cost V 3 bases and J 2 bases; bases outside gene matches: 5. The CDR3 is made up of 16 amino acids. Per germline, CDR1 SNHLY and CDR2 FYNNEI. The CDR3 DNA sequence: TGTGCCAGCAGTGACGGGACAGGGAATGGCAATCAGCCCCAGCATTTT. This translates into CASSDGTGNGNQPQHF.

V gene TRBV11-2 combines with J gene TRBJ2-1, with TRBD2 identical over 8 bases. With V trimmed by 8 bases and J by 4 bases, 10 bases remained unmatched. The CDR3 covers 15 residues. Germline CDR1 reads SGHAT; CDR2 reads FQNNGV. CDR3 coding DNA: TGTGCCAGCGCTGCACCGGCTAGCGGGTACAATGAGCAGTTCTTC. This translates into CASAAPASGYNEQFF.

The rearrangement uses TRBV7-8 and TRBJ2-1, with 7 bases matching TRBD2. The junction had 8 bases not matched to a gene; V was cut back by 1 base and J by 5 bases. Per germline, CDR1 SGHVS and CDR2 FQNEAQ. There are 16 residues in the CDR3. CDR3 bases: TGTGCCAGCAGCTTAGGGGGGAGGGGTAGCCACAATGAGCAGTTCTTC. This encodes CASSLGGRGSHNEQFF. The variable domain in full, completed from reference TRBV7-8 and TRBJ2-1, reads GAGVSQSPRYKVAKRGQDVALRCDPISGHVSLFWYQQALGQGPEFLTYFQNEAQLDKSGLPSDRFFAERPEGSVSTLKIQRTQQEDSAVYLCASSLGGRGSHNEQFFGPGTRLTVL.

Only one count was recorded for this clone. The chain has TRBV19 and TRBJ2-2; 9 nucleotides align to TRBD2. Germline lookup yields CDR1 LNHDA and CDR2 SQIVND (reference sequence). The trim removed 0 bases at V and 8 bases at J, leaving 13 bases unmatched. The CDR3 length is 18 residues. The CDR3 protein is CASSIDPAGGPRGGELFF. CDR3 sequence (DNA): TGTGCCAGTAGTATAGATCCGGCGGGAGGGCCGAGAGGAGGGGAGCTGTTTTTT.

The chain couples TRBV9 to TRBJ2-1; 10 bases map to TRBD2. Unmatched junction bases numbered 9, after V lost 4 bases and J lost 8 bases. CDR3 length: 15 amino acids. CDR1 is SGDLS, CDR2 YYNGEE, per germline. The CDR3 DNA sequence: TGTGCCAGCAGCTCTGGACTAGCGGTGTCGTATGAGCAGTTCTTC. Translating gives CASSSGLAVSYEQFF.